What follows are 20 T cell receptor beta chains derived from one specimen sequenced in a study of T cell responses to AZD1222 COVID-19 vaccine (dated by TCRdb to about 2021). The sample's time point, from its label and the paper: baseline before first vaccination. Library construction relied on the immunoSEQ multiplex PCR assay. TCRdb stores this immuneACCESS table with in-frame sequences only. Part of the clones is absent; in the studies checked, under half of the shortfall reflects unresolved V genes, and no reason is known for the rest. The sample includes 100,000 or so clones, with about 83% observed a single time. The top ten hold around 12% of the sample. The source was peripheral blood, collected on day 0 of AZD1222 vaccination. These receptors were obtained from an adult in good health.

This sequence joins TRBV29-1 and TRBJ2-5; 7 bases are shared with TRBD1. With V trimmed by 0 bases and J by 7 bases, 11 bases remained unmatched. The germline CDR1 and CDR2 sequences are SQVTM and ANQGSEA. The CDR3 has 15 residues. CDR3 DNA sequence: TGCAGCGTTGAAGATAATACGGCAGGGGGAAGGACCCAGTACTTC. This codes for CSVEDNTAGGRTQYF.

The chain links TRBV19 to TRBJ1-6; 7 bases map to TRBD1. The V and J ends lost 5 bases and 0 bases, in that order; junction bases with no gene match: 7. CDR3 size: 17 residues. Germline V gene lookup returns CDR1 LNHDA and CDR2 SQIVND (reference sequence). The CDR3 loop reads CASSPTTGSSYNSPLHF. CDR3 in DNA: TGTGCCAGTAGTCCAACGACAGGGAGCTCCTATAATTCACCCCTCCACTTT.

The V gene is TRBV6-5, the J gene TRBJ1-1; D is unclear. The V and J ends lost 6 bases and 0 bases respectively, with 11 bases between them. The CDR3 loop spans 14 amino acids. Per germline, CDR1 MNHEY and CDR2 SVGAGI. The CDR3 bases are TGTGCCAGCAGCCCAGGACGGTTGAACACTGAAGCTTTCTTT. Translating it yields CASSPGRLNTEAFF.

The chain combines TRBV7-2 with TRBJ2-2, with D possibly matching TRBD2 (5 bases). The germline V gene encodes CDR1 SGHTA and CDR2 FQGNSA. This CDR3 contains 13 residues. V lost 5 bases to trimming and J lost 7 bases, with 11 bases between them. CDR3 in amino acids: CASSISGNGELFF. In nucleotides, the CDR3 is TGTGCCAGCAGCATATCGGGGAACGGGGAGCTGTTTTTT.

In this sample, this clone turned up once. The chain uses TRBV6-4 and TRBJ1-6; D unclear. Germline V CDR1 and CDR2: MRHNA, SNTAGT. CDR3 size: 16 residues. The V and J ends lost 4 bases and 0 bases respectively, with 10 bases between them. The CDR3 spells CASSVDGSSYNSPLHF. The DNA of the CDR3 is TGTGCCAGCAGTGTGGACGGATCCTCCTATAATTCACCCCTCCACTTT.

V and J are TRBV7-2 and TRBJ2-1, with D unresolved. V was cut by 0 bases and J by 0 bases, with 6 bases left in between. The CDR3 length is 15 residues. Looked up from germline, CDR1 is SGHTA and CDR2 is FQGNSA. The CDR3 loop reads CASSLALSSYNEQFF. Written as DNA, the CDR3 is TGTGCCAGCAGCTTAGCGTTGAGCTCCTACAATGAGCAGTTCTTC.

This clone showed up just once. V usage is TRBV18 and J usage is TRBJ2-1; perhaps TRBD1 as D (6 bases). The CDR3 runs to 13 residues. In germline, CDR1 is KGHSH, CDR2 LQKENI. V dropped 3 bases and J dropped 6 bases, with 9 bases sitting between them. The CDR3 nucleotides are TGTGCCAGCTCACCCGAGGGGGTCAATGAGCAGTTCTTC. Encoded protein: CASSPEGVNEQFF.

This chain connects TRBV6-5 to TRBJ1-1, with D tentatively TRBD1 (5 bases). This CDR3 contains 15 residues. In germline, CDR1 is MNHEY, CDR2 SVGAGI. V gave up 5 bases and J gave up 0 bases, with 13 bases separating them. CDR3 loop: CASSQTRGVNTEAFF. In DNA form, the CDR3 reads TGTGCCAGCAGTCAAACACGGGGGGTGAACACTGAAGCTTTCTTT.

This clone was observed once. V usage is TRBV30 and J usage is TRBJ2-1, with 11 bases fitting TRBD2. With 3 bases clipped from V and 6 bases from J, the junction kept 7 bases outside the gene matches. The germline V gene encodes CDR1 GTSNPN and CDR2 SVGIG (reference sequence). This CDR3 is 15 amino acids long. CDR3 coding DNA: TGTGCCTGGAGGGCCGGACTAGCGGGTACCAATGAGCAGTTCTTC. Encoded protein: CAWRAGLAGTNEQFF. Together with reference TRBV30 and TRBJ2-1, the CDR3 gives the full variable domain: SQTIHQWPATLVQPVGSPLSLECTVEGTSNPNLYWYRQAAGRGLQLLFYSVGIGQISSEVPQNLSASRPQDRQFILSSKKLLLSDSGFYLCAWRAGLAGTNEQFFGPGTRLTVL.

This clone was detected a few times. The rearrangement joins TRBV12-3 or TRBV12-4 to TRBJ1-4; TRBD1 aligns across 7 bases. The CDR3 loop spans 12 amino acids. V lost 9 bases, J lost 7 bases, and 5 bases stayed unmatched. The DNA of the CDR3 is TGTGCCAGTGGGAGGGGGCTTGAAAAACTGTTTTTT. Encoded protein: CASGRGLEKLFF.

The V gene is TRBV10-3, the J gene TRBJ1-2; tentatively, D is TRBD1 (5 bases). Germline assignment: CDR1 ENHRY and CDR2 SYGVKD. V was trimmed by 4 bases and J by 6 bases, leaving 15 bases between them. This CDR3 contains 14 residues. The CDR3 sequence is CAISGARDGDGYTF. The CDR3 DNA reads TGTGCCATCAGTGGGGCCAGGGATGGAGATGGCTACACCTTC.

The chain combines TRBV21-1 with TRBJ2-7; the DNA was not compared with TRBD1, the D call given in the table. TRBV21-1 is a recognized pseudogene. CDR3 size: 12 residues. The CDR3 bases are TGTGCCAGCAGCTACAGGGAAATCGAGCAGTACTTC. Translated, it gives CASSYREIEQYF.

V gene TRBV2 combines with J gene TRBJ1-2, with TRBD1 as a possible D gene (5 bases). V lost 7 bases and J 4 bases, leaving 13 bases between the germline ends. CDR3 length equals 13 residues. Germline V CDR1 and CDR2: SNHLY, FYNNEI. The CDR3 sequence: CASKGETFYGYTF. CDR3 in DNA: TGTGCCAGCAAAGGGGAGACCTTCTATGGCTACACCTTC.

This clone was seen more than once but under ten times. CDR3 protein: CASSQGQKNYGYTF. In DNA, the CDR3 is TGCGCCAGCAGCCAAGGACAAAAGAACTATGGCTACACCTTC. The chain joins TRBV4-3 to TRBJ1-2; the D is unclear. V was pared by 1 base and J by 2 bases, with 8 bases between. Germline CDR1 is LGHNA and CDR2 is YSLEER. This CDR3 contains 14 residues.

This clone came up once. The rearrangement joins TRBV28 to TRBJ1-3; no clear D. Germline assignment: CDR1 MDHEN and CDR2 SYDVKM. Trimming cost V 3 bases and J 3 bases, with 6 bases left between them. CDR3 length: 13 residues. CDR3: CASSFSVGNTIYF. CDR3 in DNA: TGTGCCAGCAGTTTTTCAGTTGGAAACACCATATATTTT.

The chain uses TRBV9 and TRBJ2-3; D uncertain. CDR3 length: 15 residues. Germline-derived CDR1 and CDR2 are SGDLS and YYNGEE. Trimming cost V 0 bases and J 0 bases, with 8 bases left between them. CDR3 residues: CASSVGLRSTDTQYF. Here the CDR3 DNA reads TGTGCCAGCAGCGTAGGGTTGAGGAGCACAGATACGCAGTATTTT.

The chain recombines TRBV5-1 with TRBJ2-1, with D unresolved. There are 13 residues in the CDR3. V lost 0 bases and J lost 6, with 7 bases in between. CDR1 SGHRS and CDR2 YFSETQ come from the germline V gene. This CDR3 reads CASSLVLSNEQFF. The DNA of the CDR3 is TGCGCCAGCAGCTTGGTGTTAAGCAATGAGCAGTTCTTC.

This clone was picked up a small number of times. The rearrangement joins TRBV10-3 to TRBJ2-7; D remains ambiguous. Per the germline V gene, CDR1 is ENHRY and CDR2 is SYGVKD. V was shortened by 2 bases and J by 0 bases, with 14 bases between the two germline ends. This CDR3 region has 16 residues. Written as DNA, the CDR3 is TGTGCCATCAGTGAGCCCTTTTTCTTTTCCTCCTACGAGCAGTACTTC. It yields the protein CAISEPFFFSSYEQYF.

The sample holds one count of this clone. The rearrangement links TRBV6-2 or TRBV6-3 to TRBJ1-1; possible D gene TRBD1, 5 bases. Trimming removed 4 bases from V and 8 bases from J, with 17 bases in between. CDR1 and CDR2 (germline): MNHEY, SVGEGT. This CDR3 is 14 amino acids long. CDR3 residues: CASSSPPWGTEAFF. As DNA, the CDR3 is TGTGCCAGCAGTTCCCCCCCGTGGGGCACGGAAGCTTTCTTT.

The chain recombines TRBV7-9 with TRBJ2-1, with no clear D. The CDR3 has 11 amino acids. V gave up 0 bases and J gave up 9 bases, with 3 bases separating them. Germline V CDR1 and CDR2: SEHNR, FQNEAQ (reference sequence). The CDR3 nucleotides are TGTGCCAGCAGCTTAGCGGTTGAGCAGTTCTTC. Its protein product is CASSLAVEQFF.